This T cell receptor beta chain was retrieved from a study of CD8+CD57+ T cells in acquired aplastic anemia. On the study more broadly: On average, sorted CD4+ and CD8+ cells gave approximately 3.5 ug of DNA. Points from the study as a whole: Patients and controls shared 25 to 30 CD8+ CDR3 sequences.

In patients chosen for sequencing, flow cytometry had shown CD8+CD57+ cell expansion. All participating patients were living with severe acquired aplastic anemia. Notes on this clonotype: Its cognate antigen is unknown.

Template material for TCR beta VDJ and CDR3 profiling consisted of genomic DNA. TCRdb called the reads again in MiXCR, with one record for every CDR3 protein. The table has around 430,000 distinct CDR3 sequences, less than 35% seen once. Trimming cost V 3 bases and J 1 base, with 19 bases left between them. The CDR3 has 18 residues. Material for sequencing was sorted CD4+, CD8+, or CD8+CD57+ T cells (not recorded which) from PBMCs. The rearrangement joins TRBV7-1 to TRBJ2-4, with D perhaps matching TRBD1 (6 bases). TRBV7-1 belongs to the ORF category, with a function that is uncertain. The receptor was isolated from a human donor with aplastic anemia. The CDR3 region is CASSSGPKQGRAKNIQYF. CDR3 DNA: TGTGCCAGCAGCTCCGGACCGAAACAGGGAAGGGCCAAAAACATTCAGTACTTC.